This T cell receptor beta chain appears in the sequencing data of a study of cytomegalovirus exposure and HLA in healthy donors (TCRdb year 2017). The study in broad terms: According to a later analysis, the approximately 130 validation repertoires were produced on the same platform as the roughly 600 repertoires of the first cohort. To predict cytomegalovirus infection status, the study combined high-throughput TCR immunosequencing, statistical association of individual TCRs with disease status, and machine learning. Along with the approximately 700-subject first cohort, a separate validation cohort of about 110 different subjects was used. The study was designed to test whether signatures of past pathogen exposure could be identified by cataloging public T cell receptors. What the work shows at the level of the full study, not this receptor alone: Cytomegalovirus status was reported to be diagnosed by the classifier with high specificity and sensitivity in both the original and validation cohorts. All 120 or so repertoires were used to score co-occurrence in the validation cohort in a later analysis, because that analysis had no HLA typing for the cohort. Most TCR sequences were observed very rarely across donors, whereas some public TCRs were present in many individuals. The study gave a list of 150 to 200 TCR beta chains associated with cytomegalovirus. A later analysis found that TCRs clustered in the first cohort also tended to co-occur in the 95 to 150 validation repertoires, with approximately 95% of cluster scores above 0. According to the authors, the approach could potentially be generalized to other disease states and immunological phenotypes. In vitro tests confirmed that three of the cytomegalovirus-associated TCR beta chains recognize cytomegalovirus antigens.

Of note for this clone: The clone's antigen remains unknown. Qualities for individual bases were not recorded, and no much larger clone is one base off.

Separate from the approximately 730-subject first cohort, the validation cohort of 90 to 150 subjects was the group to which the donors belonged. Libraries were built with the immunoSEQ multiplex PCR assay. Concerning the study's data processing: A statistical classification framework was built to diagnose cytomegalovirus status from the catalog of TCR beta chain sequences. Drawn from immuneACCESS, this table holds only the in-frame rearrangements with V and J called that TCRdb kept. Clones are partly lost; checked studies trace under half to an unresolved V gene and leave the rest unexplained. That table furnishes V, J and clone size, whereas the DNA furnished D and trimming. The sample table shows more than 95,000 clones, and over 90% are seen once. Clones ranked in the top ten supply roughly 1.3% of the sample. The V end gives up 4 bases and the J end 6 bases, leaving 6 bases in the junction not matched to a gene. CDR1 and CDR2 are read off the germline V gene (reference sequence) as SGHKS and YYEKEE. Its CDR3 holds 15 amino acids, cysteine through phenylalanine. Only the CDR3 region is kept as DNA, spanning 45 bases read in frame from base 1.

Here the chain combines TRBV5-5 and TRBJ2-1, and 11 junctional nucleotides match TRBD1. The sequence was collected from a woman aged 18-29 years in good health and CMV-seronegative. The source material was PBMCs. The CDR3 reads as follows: CASSPAGQGGNEQFF. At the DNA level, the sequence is TGTGCCAGCAGCCCAGCGGGACAGGGGGGCAATGAGCAGTTCTTC.